This T cell receptor (beta chain) was retrieved from a study of blood T cell repertoires in COVID-19. Concerning this clone: Other DNA variants within this sample encode the same CDR3.

Germline loops: CDR1 SGHAT, CDR2 FQNNGV. The CDR3 is 14 amino acids. Trimming took off 3 bases at V and 0 bases at J, with 6 bases between the two ends. The protocol was immunoSEQ multiplex PCR, while the TCRdb copy is restricted to in-frame clones and leaves out a portion. The data show about 120,000 clones, about 90% seen once. The J gene is TRBJ1-3, the V gene TRBV11-2; D uncertain. The sequence was obtained from a human donor in a cohort sampled during active COVID-19. Sample: peripheral blood. CDR3 in amino acids: CASSLDFSGNTIYF. For the CDR3, the DNA is TGTGCCAGCAGCTTGGACTTCTCTGGAAACACCATATATTTT. The entire variable domain, with the rest obtained from reference TRBV11-2 and TRBJ1-3, is as follows: EAGVAQSPRYKIIEKRQSVAFWCNPISGHATLYWYQQILGQGPKLLIQFQNNGVVDDSQLPKDRFSAERLKGVDSTLKIQPAKLEDSAVYLCASSLDFSGNTIYFGEGSWLTVV.